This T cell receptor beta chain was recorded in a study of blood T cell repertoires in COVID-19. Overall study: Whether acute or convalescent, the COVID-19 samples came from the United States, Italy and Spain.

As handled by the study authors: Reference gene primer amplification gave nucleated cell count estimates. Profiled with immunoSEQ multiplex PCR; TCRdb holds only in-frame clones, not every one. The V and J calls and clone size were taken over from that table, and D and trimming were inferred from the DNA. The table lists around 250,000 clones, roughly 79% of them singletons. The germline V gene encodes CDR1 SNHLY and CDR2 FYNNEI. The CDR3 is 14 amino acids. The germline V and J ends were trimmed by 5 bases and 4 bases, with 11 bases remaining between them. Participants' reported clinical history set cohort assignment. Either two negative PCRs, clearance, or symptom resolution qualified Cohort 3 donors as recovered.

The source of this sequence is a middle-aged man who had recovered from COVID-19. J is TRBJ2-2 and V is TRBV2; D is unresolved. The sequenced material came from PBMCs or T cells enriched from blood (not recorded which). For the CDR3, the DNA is TGTGCCAGCAGTAACGCGGCTGCCACCGGGGAGCTGTTTTTT. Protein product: CASSNAAATGELFF. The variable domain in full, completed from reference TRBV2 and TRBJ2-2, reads EPEVTQTPSHQVTQMGQEVILRCVPISNHLYFYWYRQILGQKVEFLVSFYNNEISEKSEIFDDQFSVERPDGSNFTLKIRSTKLEDSAMYFCASSNAAATGELFFGEGSRLTVL.